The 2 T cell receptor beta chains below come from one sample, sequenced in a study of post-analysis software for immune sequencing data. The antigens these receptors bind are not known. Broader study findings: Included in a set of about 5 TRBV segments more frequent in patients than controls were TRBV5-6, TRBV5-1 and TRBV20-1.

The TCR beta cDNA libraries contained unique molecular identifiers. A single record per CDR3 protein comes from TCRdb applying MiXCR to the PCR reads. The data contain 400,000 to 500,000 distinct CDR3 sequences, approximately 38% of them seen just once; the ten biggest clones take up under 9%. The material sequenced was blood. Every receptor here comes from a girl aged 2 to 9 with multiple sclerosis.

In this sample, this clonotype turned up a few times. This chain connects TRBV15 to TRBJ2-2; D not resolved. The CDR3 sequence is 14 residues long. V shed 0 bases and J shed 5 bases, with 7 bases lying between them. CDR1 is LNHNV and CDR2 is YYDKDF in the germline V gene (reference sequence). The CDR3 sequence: CATSRDGTTGELFF. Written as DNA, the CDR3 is TGTGCCACCAGCAGAGATGGAACGACCGGGGAGCTGTTTTTT.

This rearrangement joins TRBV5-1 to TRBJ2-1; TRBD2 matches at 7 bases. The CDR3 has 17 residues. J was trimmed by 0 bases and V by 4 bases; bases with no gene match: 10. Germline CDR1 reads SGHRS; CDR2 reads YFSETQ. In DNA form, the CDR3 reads TGCGCCAGCAGCCCGACGGGGGGTCCAAGCTCCTACAATGAGCAGTTCTTC. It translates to CASSPTGGPSSYNEQFF.